These 5 T cell receptor beta chains came from one sample sequenced in a study of regulatory T cells in long-lasting Graves disease. Assembly of TCR beta libraries relied on iRepertoire HTBI primers together with Arm-PCR of CDR3 regions. TCRdb called the multiplex PCR reads again in MiXCR, with one record for every CDR3 protein. The sample lists around 400,000 distinct CDR3 sequences, roughly a sixth occurring once. Described time point: newly diagnosed GD, antithyroid drugs for less than 3 months. The TCR library was made from RNA that had been extracted from PBMCs in TRIzol. Sequenced here: peripheral blood mononuclear cells (PBMCs), sampled at new diagnosis, from a patient treated with antithyroid drugs. These receptors originate from a female donor with Graves disease.

In this sample, this clonotype turned up many times. The CDR3, as DNA: TGCAGCTTTGGTAGCGGCCTAGCCTACGAGCAGTACTTC. This codes for CSFGSGLAYEQYF. The V gene is TRBV29-1, the J gene TRBJ2-7; weak D call: TRBD2 (6 bases). The germline V gene has CDR1 SQVTM and CDR2 ANQGSEA. Between the trimmed V and J ends, which lost 8 bases and 2 bases, there was a span of 16 bases. There are 13 residues in the CDR3.

This clonotype turned up a few times. The rearrangement uses TRBV27 and TRBJ2-2; D may match TRBD1 or TRBD2 (5 bases each). The CDR3 consists of 16 residues. Per germline, CDR1 MNHEY and CDR2 SMNVEV (reference sequence). V lost 6 bases, J lost 6 bases, and 20 bases lay in between. The DNA for the CDR3 is TGTGCCAGCAGAGGTAGAGGGGAGAGGATGGCCGGGGAGCTGTTTTTT. Its translation: CASRGRGERMAGELFF.

This chain connects TRBV5-6 to TRBJ1-1; the D gene is possibly TRBD1 (6 bases). Germline V CDR1 and CDR2: SGHDT, YYEEEE. The V gene lost 0 bases and the J gene lost 0 bases, with 12 bases spanning the gap. This CDR3 is 16 amino acids long. DNA of the CDR3: TGTGCCAGCAGCTTGGGAGGACAGTATCTGAACACTGAAGCTTTCTTT. Residues: CASSLGGQYLNTEAFF.

This clonotype was recorded at least ten times. CDR3 coding DNA: TGTGCCAGCAGTTTGTCCCCAGGGAACACTGAAGCTTTCTTT. Translating gives CASSLSPGNTEAFF. The chain employs TRBV12-3 or TRBV12-4 and TRBJ1-1, with D hard to call. The CDR3 is made up of 14 amino acids. Between the trimmed V and J ends, which lost 3 bases and 1 base, there was a span of 9 bases.

This clonotype was seen many times. The V gene is TRBV19, the J gene TRBJ1-1; 11 nucleotides align to TRBD1. The V gene's germline CDR1 is LNHDA and CDR2 SQIVND (reference sequence). With 3 bases clipped from V and 4 bases from J, the junction kept 7 bases outside the gene matches. The CDR3 is 16 amino acids. The CDR3 region is CASSIRDRGSTTEAFF. The CDR3 nucleotides are TGTGCCAGTAGTATCCGGGACAGGGGGAGTACCACTGAAGCTTTCTTT.